This T cell receptor beta chain was captured in a study of identical twins. The CDR3 runs to 12 residues. Looked up from germline, CDR1 is DFQATT and CDR2 is SNEGSKA (reference sequence). The ends were cut back, 7 bases at V and 1 base at J, with 8 bases in the middle. After template switching added a universal primer site, the resulting cDNA carried unique molecular identifiers. One entry per CDR3 protein, called by TCRdb with MiXCR from the 5' RACE reads. The sample gives some 790,000 distinct CDR3 sequences, about 20% of which show up once; around 12% is in the top ten. The same data also went into a second study, on T cells expressing NK-cell markers. As reported in that work: Sorted T-cell subsets CD3+CD56+NKG2C+, CD3+CD56+NKG2C- and CD3+CD56-NKG2C+ were TCR beta-sequenced.

J is TRBJ2-1 and V is TRBV20-1; D not certain. The sample consisted of PBMCs. This sequence originates from a woman under 30 in good health. This chain's CDR3 is CSVIFSYNEQFF. The CDR3 DNA follows: TGCAGTGTTATATTTTCCTACAATGAGCAGTTCTTC.